The 20 T cell receptor beta chains given below trace back to one sample, sequenced in a study of technical replicates of blood from several donors. Sequencing used immunoSEQ multiplex PCR; TCRdb keeps in-frame clones, though not all of them. The sample lists 80,000 or so clones; around 94% were seen once. Material for sequencing was T cells isolated from PBMCs. The receptors here all came from a human donor in good health.

The V and J genes are TRBV4-1 and TRBJ2-1; no reliable D call. V gave up 4 bases and J gave up 4 bases, with 8 bases separating them. The germline V gene has CDR1 MGHRA and CDR2 YSYEKL. This CDR3 contains 13 residues. The CDR3 here is CASSLIEYNEQFF. The CDR3 nucleotides are TGCGCCAGCAGCCTGATAGAATACAATGAGCAGTTCTTC.

This rearrangement joins TRBV6-5 to TRBJ2-7; tentatively, D is TRBD2 (5 bases). Germline CDR1 is MNHEY and CDR2 is SVGAGI. V shed 8 bases and J shed 3 bases, with 11 bases lying between them. This CDR3 has 12 amino acids. CDR3 residues: CASSREDYEQYF. For the CDR3, the DNA is TGTGCCAGCTCACGGGAAGACTACGAGCAGTACTTC.

In this sample, this clone turned up once. The gene calls are TRBV4-1 and TRBJ1-5, with 8 bases aligning to TRBD1. Per germline, CDR1 MGHRA and CDR2 YSYEKL. Unmatched junction bases numbered 7, after V lost 4 bases and J lost 8 bases. CDR3 size: 14 residues. The CDR3 loop reads CASSLQTGVEPQHF. The CDR3 nucleotides read TGCGCCAGCAGCCTTCAGACAGGGGTAGAGCCCCAGCATTTT.

The chain joins TRBV19 to TRBJ1-2, with D possibly TRBD1 on 5 matching bases. Trimming removed 9 bases from V and 2 bases from J, with 13 bases in between. This CDR3 comprises 13 residues. The germline V gene encodes CDR1 LNHDA and CDR2 SQIVND (reference sequence). The CDR3, as DNA: TGTGCCAGCAGGCGGGGCAGGAACTATGGCTACACCTTC. Its protein is CASRRGRNYGYTF.

The rearrangement uses TRBV4-3 and TRBJ2-2; 9 bases are a match to TRBD1. The V gene end was trimmed by 9 bases and the J gene end by 6 bases; junction bases not matched to a gene: 8. Per germline, CDR1 LGHNA and CDR2 YSLEER. This CDR3 contains 14 residues. The DNA of the CDR3 is TGCGCCAGTGGGACAGGGCTCGCGTCCGGGGAGCTGTTTTTT. This encodes CASGTGLASGELFF.

This clone was detected once. This chain connects TRBV4-1 to TRBJ2-7, with 11 bases aligning to TRBD1. The germline gives CDR1 MGHRA, CDR2 YSYEKL. This CDR3 has 16 amino acids. J was trimmed by 4 bases and V by 2 bases; bases with no gene match: 7. The chain's CDR3 is CASSQLPGQGVYEQYF. The CDR3 DNA reads TGCGCCAGCAGCCAACTTCCGGGACAGGGGGTATACGAGCAGTACTTC.

This chain connects TRBV5-5 to TRBJ1-2, with D unclear. The V end was cut by 4 bases, the J end by 3 bases, with 10 bases between. The CDR3 length is 13 residues. Germline CDR1 and CDR2: SGHKS and YYEKEE (reference sequence). This chain's CDR3 is CASSPEAYYGYTF. CDR3 bases: TGTGCCAGCAGCCCCGAGGCTTACTATGGCTACACCTTC.

This clone came up once. The chain has TRBV7-9 and TRBJ1-1; possibly TRBD1 for D (5 bases). CDR1 and CDR2 (germline): SEHNR, FQNEAQ (reference sequence). V lost 7 bases and J 0 bases, leaving 15 bases between the germline ends. The CDR3 length is 15 residues. Here the CDR3 reads CASKEKGSMNTEAFF. In DNA, the CDR3 is TGTGCCAGCAAAGAAAAGGGGTCTATGAACACTGAAGCTTTCTTT.

This chain links TRBV19 with TRBJ2-6; D perhaps matches TRBD1 (7 bases). From germline, CDR1 is LNHDA and CDR2 SQIVND (reference sequence). The V gene lost 8 bases and the J gene lost 1 base, with 18 bases spanning the gap. The CDR3 length is 17 residues. Written as DNA, the CDR3 is TGTGCCAGTGGAGGACAGGCCGGACTATCTGGGGCCAACGTCCTGACTTTC. The encoded protein is CASGGQAGLSGANVLTF.

The V and J genes are TRBV2 and TRBJ1-2; the D gene is possibly TRBD1 (5 bases). Looked up from germline, CDR1 is SNHLY and CDR2 is FYNNEI. The CDR3 contains 15 residues. V was clipped by 6 bases and J by 0 bases, with 14 bases between them. CDR3 in amino acids: CASRDTGASNYGYTF. The CDR3 DNA reads as TGTGCCAGCAGGGATACTGGGGCTTCTAACTATGGCTACACCTTC. Combining the CDR3 with reference TRBV2 and TRBJ1-2 gives the whole variable domain EPEVTQTPSHQVTQMGQEVILRCVPISNHLYFYWYRQILGQKVEFLVSFYNNEISEKSEIFDDQFSVERPDGSNFTLKIRSTKLEDSAMYFCASRDTGASNYGYTFGSGTRLTVV.

This chain joins TRBV4-3 and TRBJ2-2, with D possibly matching TRBD1 (6 bases). The V end was cut by 3 bases, the J end by 3 bases, with 23 bases between. The germline CDR1 and CDR2 sequences are LGHNA and YSLEER. The length of the CDR3 is 19 residues. CDR3 protein: CASSHPRGHRVWDTGELFF. DNA of the CDR3: TGCGCCAGCAGCCATCCCCGGGGTCACAGGGTTTGGGACACCGGGGAGCTGTTTTTT.

The chain combines TRBV19 with TRBJ2-1; D is unresolved. CDR3 length equals 11 residues. V lost 5 bases and J 8 bases, leaving 7 bases between the germline ends. The germline gives CDR1 LNHDA, CDR2 SQIVND (reference sequence). DNA of the CDR3: TGTGCCAGTAGTTTCCGGGATGAGCAGTTCTTC. Translating it yields CASSFRDEQFF.

The chain employs TRBV18 and TRBJ2-3, with a weak D call TRBD2 (5 bases). V was shortened by 6 bases and J by 2 bases, with 12 bases between the two germline ends. Germline CDR1 is KGHSH and CDR2 is LQKENI. CDR3 length equals 14 residues. The chain's CDR3 is CASSAQRITDTQYF. In nucleotides, the CDR3 is TGTGCCAGCTCTGCCCAGCGGATCACAGATACGCAGTATTTT.

The chain uses TRBV12-5 and TRBJ2-7; D might be TRBD2 (5 bases). The V end was cut by 7 bases, the J end by 3 bases, with 13 bases between. Germline-derived CDR1 and CDR2 are LGHNT and FRNRAP. The CDR3 covers 13 residues. CDR3 in amino acids: CASALGLDYEQYF. The DNA of the CDR3 is TGTGCTAGTGCCCTAGGACTTGACTACGAGCAGTACTTC.

The gene calls are TRBV9 and TRBJ2-6; 10 positions match TRBD1. The CDR3 runs 18 residues. Germline V gives CDR1 SGDLS, CDR2 YYNGEE. J gave up 0 bases and V 0 bases, and 3 bases lay outside the gene matches. The CDR3 sequence: CASSVDGTGVSGANVLTF. Here the CDR3 DNA reads TGTGCCAGCAGCGTAGACGGGACAGGGGTCTCTGGGGCCAACGTCCTGACTTTC.

This chain uses TRBV7-9 with TRBJ2-7, with a tentative D call TRBD2 (6 bases). Germline values: CDR1 SEHNR, CDR2 FQNEAQ (reference sequence). The CDR3 has 16 amino acids. V was trimmed by 5 bases and J by 3 bases, leaving 20 bases between them. Here the CDR3 DNA reads TGTGCCAGCAGCCCCGGTCCTGGGACTCTAATCTACGAGCAGTACTTC. Its translation is CASSPGPGTLIYEQYF.

The chain is built from TRBV5-1 and TRBJ2-5, with 9 bases matching TRBD1. This CDR3 region has 15 residues. V lost 4 bases to trimming and J lost 2 bases; unmatched junction nucleotides: 6. Germline values: CDR1 SGHRS, CDR2 YFSETQ. In DNA, the CDR3 is TGCGCCAGCAGCCAGTTTGGGACAGGGCAAGAGACCCAGTACTTC. As protein: CASSQFGTGQETQYF.

The V gene is TRBV21-1, the J gene TRBJ2-7; the D segment call TRBD2 is taken from the table without a DNA check. TRBV21-1 is recorded as a pseudogene. The CDR3 has 14 residues. The DNA for the CDR3 is TGTGCCAGCAGCAAAGTCTGTGTGTTTTACGAGCAGTACTTC. Translating it yields CASSKVCVFYEQYF.

J is TRBJ1-5 and V is TRBV4-2, with D unclear. The V end was cut by 0 bases, the J end by 13 bases, with 16 bases between. Looked up from germline, CDR1 is LGHNA and CDR2 is YNFKEQ. The CDR3 has 14 residues. Here the CDR3 reads CASSQDLVYGLQHF. The CDR3 DNA is TGTGCCAGCAGCCAAGATTTGGTTTACGGACTTCAGCATTTT.

V gene TRBV6-1 combines with J gene TRBJ1-5, with TRBD1 identical over 7 bases. Germline trimming cut 6 bases from V and 5 bases from J; bases unmatched to any gene: 10. Germline CDR1 reads MNHNS; CDR2 reads SASEGT. The CDR3 runs 15 residues. The CDR3 nucleotides read TGTGCCAGCAGCTCCGACAGGGAGAGAGATCAGCCCCAGCATTTT. It codes for CASSSDRERDQPQHF.